This T cell receptor beta chain was documented in a study of OX40 agonist ivuxolimab in advanced cancers. At the level of the study: Ivuxolimab doses were 0.01, 0.1, 0.3, 1.5, 3 or 10 mg/kg every 2 weeks. Whole-study findings and limits: The study found among the lowest clonal expansion in partial responders at 0.1-3.0 mg/kg.

Patients who had autoimmune disease history or got systemic immunosuppression were left out. A note on this clone: Antigen specificity is unknown.

Germline assignment: CDR1 MNHEY and CDR2 SMNVEV (reference sequence). Trimming cost V 4 bases and J 8 bases, with 14 bases left between them. The CDR3 runs 14 residues. Assay used: immunoSEQ multiplex PCR; TCRdb lists only in-frame clones, some missing. The sample carries some 110,000 clones, just under 95% recorded once. This sample comprised CD4+ or CD8+ T cells sorted from blood, obtained in a trial of the OX40 agonist ivuxolimab. The rearrangement uses TRBV27 and TRBJ1-4; no definite D call. This receptor was identified in an adult with an advanced solid tumor such as melanoma, head and neck, liver or kidney cancer. CDR3 coding DNA: TGTGCCAGCAGTTATACTTACGGGATGGAAAAACTGTTTTTT. This sequence encodes CASSYTYGMEKLFF.